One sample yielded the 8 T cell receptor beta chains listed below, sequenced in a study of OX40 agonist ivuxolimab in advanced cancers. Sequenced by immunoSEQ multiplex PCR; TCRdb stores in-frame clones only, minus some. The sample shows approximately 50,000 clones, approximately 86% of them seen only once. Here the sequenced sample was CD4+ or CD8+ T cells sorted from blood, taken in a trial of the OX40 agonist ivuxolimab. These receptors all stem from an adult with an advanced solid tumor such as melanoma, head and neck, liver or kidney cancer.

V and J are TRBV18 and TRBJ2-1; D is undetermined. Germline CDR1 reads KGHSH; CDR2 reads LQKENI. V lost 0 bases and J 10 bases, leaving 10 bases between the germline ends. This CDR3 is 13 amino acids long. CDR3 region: CASSPPSLWEQFF. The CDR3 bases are TGTGCCAGCTCACCACCGAGCTTATGGGAGCAGTTCTTC.

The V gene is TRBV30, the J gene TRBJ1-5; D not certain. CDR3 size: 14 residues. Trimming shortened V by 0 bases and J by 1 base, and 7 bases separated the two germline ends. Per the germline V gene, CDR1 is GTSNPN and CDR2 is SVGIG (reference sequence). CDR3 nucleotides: TGTGCCTGGAGTGTAGGGAACAGCAATCAGCCCCAGCATTTT. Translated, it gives CAWSVGNSNQPQHF.

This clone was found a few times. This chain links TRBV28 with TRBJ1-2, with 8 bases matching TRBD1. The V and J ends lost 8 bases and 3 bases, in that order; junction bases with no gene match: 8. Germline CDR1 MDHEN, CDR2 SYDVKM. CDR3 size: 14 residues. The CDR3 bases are TGTGCCAGCGGGGGGGACAGGCCTGACTATGGCTACACCTTC. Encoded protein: CASGGDRPDYGYTF.

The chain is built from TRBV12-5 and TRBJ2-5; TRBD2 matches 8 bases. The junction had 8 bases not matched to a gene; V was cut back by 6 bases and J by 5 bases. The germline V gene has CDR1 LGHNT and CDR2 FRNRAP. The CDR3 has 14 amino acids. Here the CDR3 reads CASGQGLGGETQYF. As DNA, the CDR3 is TGTGCTAGTGGACAGGGACTAGGAGGGGAGACCCAGTACTTC.

The CDR3 coding sequence is TGTGCCAGCAGCTCCCTCAGCTGGGGGCAGTTCTTC. It is translated as CASSSLSWGQFF. This chain uses TRBV7-2 with TRBJ2-1; D is ambiguous. Germline V CDR1 and CDR2: SGHTA, FQGNSA. V was pared by 4 bases and J by 12 bases, with 13 bases between. The CDR3 totals 12 residues.

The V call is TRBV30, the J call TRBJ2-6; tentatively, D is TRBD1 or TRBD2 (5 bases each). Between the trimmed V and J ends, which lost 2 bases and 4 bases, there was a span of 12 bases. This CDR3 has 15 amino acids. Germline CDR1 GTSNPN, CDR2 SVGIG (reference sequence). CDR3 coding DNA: TGTGCCTGGAGTCCTCCTGGGACCGGGGCCAACGTCCTGACTTTC. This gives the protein CAWSPPGTGANVLTF.

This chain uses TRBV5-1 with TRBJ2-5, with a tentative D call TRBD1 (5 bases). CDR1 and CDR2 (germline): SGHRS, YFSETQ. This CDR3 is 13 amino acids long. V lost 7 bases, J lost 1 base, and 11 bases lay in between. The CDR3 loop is CASQGGFQETQYF. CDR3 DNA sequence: TGCGCCAGCCAGGGCGGCTTCCAAGAGACCCAGTACTTC.

The CDR3 DNA follows: TGCGCCAGCAGCTTGGCCGGGACAGACCATCAGCCCCAGCATTTT. This encodes CASSLAGTDHQPQHF. The chain uses TRBV5-1 and TRBJ1-5, with 7 positions matching TRBD1. Germline loops: CDR1 SGHRS, CDR2 YFSETQ. J lost 5 bases, V lost 0 bases, and 5 bases had no gene match. This CDR3 is built from 15 residues.